The 32 T cell receptor beta chains below all came from one sample that was sequenced in a study of early T cells in non-severe SARS-CoV-2 infection. TCRdb redid the calling of the 5' RACE reads with MiXCR, one entry per CDR3 protein. The repertoire includes about 87,000 distinct CDR3 sequences, less than 15% of them detected once, and 5% to 7% sits in the top ten. The source material was whole blood. These TCRs come from an adult who was a healthcare worker with PCR-confirmed SARS-CoV-2 infection or an uninfected control (not recorded which).

This chain joins TRBV29-1 and TRBJ1-1, with D unclear. V lost 4 bases and J 2 bases, leaving 11 bases between the germline ends. The germline V gene has CDR1 SQVTM and CDR2 ANQGSEA. This CDR3 is 13 amino acids long. The CDR3 here is CSVVKQTNTEAFF. CDR3 DNA sequence: TGCAGCGTTGTTAAACAGACTAACACTGAAGCTTTCTTT.

The table lists this clonotype with a few counts. The gene calls are TRBV2 and TRBJ1-4; D not certain. Germline V lookup: CDR1 SNHLY, CDR2 FYNNEI. V was cut by 3 bases and J by 2 bases, with 7 bases left in between. CDR3 length equals 14 residues. The CDR3 nucleotides are TGTGCCAGCAGTGATGGGTTGACTAATGAAAAACTGTTTTTT. Its translation is CASSDGLTNEKLFF.

The chain uses TRBV6-4 and TRBJ2-6; D gene uncertain. The V gene lost 10 bases and the J gene lost 4 bases, with 5 bases spanning the gap. The CDR3 loop spans 11 amino acids. CDR1 is MRHNA and CDR2 is SNTAGT in the germline V gene. The CDR3 DNA is TGTGCCACGTGGGGGGCCAACGTCCTGACTTTC. Encoded protein: CATWGANVLTF.

The rearrangement uses TRBV7-9 and TRBJ1-1; 8 bases fit TRBD1. Germline-derived CDR1 and CDR2 are SEHNR and FQNEAQ (reference sequence). The CDR3 is made up of 14 amino acids. With V trimmed by 5 bases and J by 1 base, 3 bases remained unmatched. CDR3 in DNA: TGTGCCAGCAGCCACAGGGGGGAGAACACTGAAGCTTTCTTT. Translated, it gives CASSHRGENTEAFF.

Ten or more counts support this clonotype. V usage is TRBV10-2 and J usage is TRBJ2-3, with 10 positions matching TRBD2. The J segment lost 7 bases and the V segment lost 3 bases, leaving 10 bases of the junction unmatched. The CDR3 is 16 amino acids. Per germline, CDR1 WSHSY and CDR2 SAAADI. The CDR3 bases are TGCGCCAGCAGTGAACAGACTAGCGGGTTGTCAAATACGCAGTATTTT. Its protein is CASSEQTSGLSNTQYF.

The V and J genes are TRBV9 and TRBJ1-4, with 9 bases that match TRBD1. The CDR3 extends over 14 amino acids. J was trimmed by 8 bases and V by 2 bases; bases with no gene match: 4. Per germline, CDR1 SGDLS and CDR2 YYNGEE. CDR3 loop: CASSVGQGREKLFF. The CDR3 nucleotides read TGTGCCAGCAGCGTTGGACAGGGGAGAGAAAAACTGTTTTTT.

This clonotype showed up just a few times. This sequence joins TRBV7-9 and TRBJ1-3; D possibly corresponds to TRBD1 (6 bases). V lost 5 bases, J lost 1 base, and 15 bases lay in between. This CDR3 contains 16 residues. The germline V gene has CDR1 SEHNR and CDR2 FQNEAQ (reference sequence). CDR3 region: CASSKDRSWSGNTIYF. In DNA, the CDR3 is TGTGCCAGCAGCAAGGACAGATCGTGGTCTGGAAACACCATATATTTT.

This clonotype was recorded a few times. The chain is built from TRBV3-1 and TRBJ1-5; a weak D match, TRBD1 (6 bases). Germline loops: CDR1 LGHDT, CDR2 YNNKEL (reference sequence). The length of the CDR3 is 16 residues. Trimming shortened V by 5 bases and J by 6 bases, and 20 bases separated the two germline ends. The CDR3 protein is CASSAQGSNTGQPQHF. CDR3 nucleotide sequence: TGTGCCAGCAGCGCCCAGGGGTCCAATACGGGTCAGCCCCAGCATTTT.

The chain employs TRBV6-2 or TRBV6-3 and TRBJ1-5, with TRBD1 matching over 8 bases. V dropped 2 bases and J dropped 7; count of bases not matched to a gene: 7. The CDR3 has 15 amino acids. CDR1 is MNHEY, CDR2 SVGEGT, per germline. This CDR3 reads CASSYQAGGGQPQHF. The CDR3, as DNA: TGTGCCAGCAGTTACCAGGCAGGGGGCGGCCAGCCCCAGCATTTT.

This rearrangement joins TRBV27 to TRBJ2-7; TRBD1 agrees at 7 bases. The CDR3 runs 14 residues. The germline V gene has CDR1 MNHEY and CDR2 SMNVEV (reference sequence). The trim removed 6 bases at V and 4 bases at J, leaving 9 bases unmatched. The CDR3, as DNA: TGTGCCAGCAGAAATCCGGGACAGATTTACGAGCAGTACTTC. Translated: CASRNPGQIYEQYF.

The chain links TRBV12-3 or TRBV12-4 to TRBJ2-1, with 8 bases that match TRBD2. The CDR3 covers 13 residues. Trimming cost V 6 bases and J 7 bases; bases outside gene matches: 5. As DNA, the CDR3 is TGTGCCAGCAGCCGTAGCGGGGTAAATGAGCAGTTCTTC. Amino acid sequence: CASSRSGVNEQFF.

This clonotype has just a few counts. The chain has TRBV5-5 and TRBJ2-7; 8 bases agree with TRBD1. V shed 4 bases, J shed 4 bases, and the junction held 28 bases outside the gene matches. CDR1 is SGHKS, CDR2 YYEKEE, per germline (reference sequence). This CDR3 has 21 amino acids. CDR3 residues: CASSPRDRPAASPRALYEQYF. CDR3 sequence (DNA): TGTGCCAGCAGCCCACGGGACAGGCCCGCTGCTTCTCCCCGAGCTTTATACGAGCAGTACTTC. The whole variable domain, remainder taken from reference TRBV5-5 and TRBJ2-7, is DAGVTQSPTHLIKTRGQQVTLRCSPISGHKSVSWYQQVLGQGPQFIFQYYEKEERGRGNFPDRFSARQFPNYSSELNVNALLLGDSALYLCASSPRDRPAASPRALYEQYFGPGTRLTVT.

The V gene is TRBV28, the J gene TRBJ2-5; D call uncertain. Germline lookup yields CDR1 MDHEN and CDR2 SYDVKM. V was cut by 10 bases and J by 4 bases, with 16 bases left in between. The CDR3 contains 13 residues. The CDR3 region has the DNA TGTGCCATCCACCTCCGACTGACAGAGACCCAGTACTTC. This translates into CAIHLRLTETQYF. Drawing the rest from reference TRBV28 and TRBJ2-5, the complete variable domain is DVKVTQSSRYLVKRTGEKVFLECVQDMDHENMFWYRQDPGLGLRLIYFSYDVKMKEKGDIPEGYSVSREKKERFSLILESASTNQTSMYLCAIHLRLTETQYFGPGTRLLVL.

A few counts support this clonotype. This chain links TRBV7-9 with TRBJ1-2; perhaps TRBD1 as D (5 bases). In germline, CDR1 is SEHNR, CDR2 FQNEAQ (reference sequence). The V end was cut by 3 bases, the J end by 8 bases, with 13 bases between. The CDR3 has 13 amino acids. The CDR3 bases are TGTGCCAGCAGCTTCACAGGTGCTAGGGGCTACACCTTC. Amino acid sequence: CASSFTGARGYTF. Using reference TRBV7-9 and TRBJ1-2 for the parts outside the CDR3, the full variable domain is DTGVSQNPRHKITKRGQNVTFRCDPISEHNRLYWYRQTLGQGPEFLTYFQNEAQLEKSRLLSDRFSAERPKGSFSTLEIQRTEQGDSAMYLCASSFTGARGYTFGSGTRLTVV.

This clonotype appeared a few times. This sequence joins TRBV3-1 and TRBJ2-1, with 7 positions matching TRBD1. Germline V gene data show CDR1 as LGHDT and CDR2 as YNNKEL (reference sequence). With V trimmed by 1 base and J by 12 bases, 6 bases remained unmatched. The CDR3 covers 13 residues. The CDR3 is CASSQAGAGGQFF. CDR3 coding DNA: TGTGCCAGCAGCCAAGCAGGGGCAGGGGGGCAGTTCTTC.

In its sample, this clonotype was seen a few times. The gene calls are TRBV5-6 and TRBJ1-4; 7 nucleotides match TRBD1. CDR3 length: 15 residues. Trimming at V came to 2 bases and at J to 3 bases, leaving 4 bases not matched to a gene. Germline V lookup: CDR1 SGHDT, CDR2 YYEEEE. CDR3 in amino acids: CASSFTGEANEKLFF. DNA for the CDR3: TGTGCCAGCAGCTTCACAGGGGAAGCTAATGAAAAACTGTTTTTT.

This clonotype was counted a few times. V gene TRBV11-2 combines with J gene TRBJ2-7; 8 bases match TRBD2. V was pared by 6 bases and J by 0 bases, with 4 bases of the junction left unmatched. In germline, CDR1 is SGHAT, CDR2 FQNNGV. The CDR3 contains 14 residues. The CDR3 protein is CASRGTRSSYEQYF. Written as DNA, the CDR3 is TGTGCCAGCAGGGGGACTAGAAGCTCCTACGAGCAGTACTTC.

The chain uses TRBV6-2 or TRBV6-3 and TRBJ1-2; D gene unclear. From germline, CDR1 is MNHEY and CDR2 SVGEGT. The CDR3 runs 13 residues. Trimming left V 8 bases short and J 0 bases short, with 10 bases between. The CDR3: CASAPATNYGYTF. Here the CDR3 DNA reads TGTGCCAGCGCCCCCGCTACTAACTATGGCTACACCTTC.

This sequence joins TRBV4-1 and TRBJ2-7; D is undetermined. Trimming stripped 4 bases from V and 3 bases from J, with 16 bases between. Looked up from germline, CDR1 is MGHRA and CDR2 is YSYEKL. The CDR3 is 15 amino acids. The CDR3 DNA sequence: TGCGCCAGCAGCCCGGCGGCAAGTCAGAACTACGAGCAGTACTTC. Protein: CASSPAASQNYEQYF.

This clonotype was counted a few times. V gene TRBV5-4 combines with J gene TRBJ2-7; the D is unclear. The CDR3 is 14 residues long. Trimming shortened V by 0 bases and J by 3 bases, and 10 bases separated the two germline ends. From germline, CDR1 is SGHNT and CDR2 YYREEE (reference sequence). The CDR3 region has the DNA TGTGCCAGCAGCTTGGTTGATAGCAGCTACGAGCAGTACTTC. Protein sequence: CASSLVDSSYEQYF.

This clonotype has a handful of counts. The V gene is TRBV28, the J gene TRBJ2-7; D is unresolved. The ends were cut back, 6 bases at V and 2 bases at J, with 14 bases in the middle. The germline gives CDR1 MDHEN, CDR2 SYDVKM. This CDR3 has 14 amino acids. CDR3 DNA: TGTGCCAGCAGCCCTAGTGGTGGAGCCTACGAGCAGTACTTC. It translates to CASSPSGGAYEQYF.

The chain carries TRBV6-6 and TRBJ2-2; 8 nucleotides line up with TRBD1. The ends lost 5 bases at V and 3 bases at J; junction bases unmatched: 11. The V gene's germline CDR1 is MNHNY and CDR2 SVGAGI (reference sequence). The CDR3 spans 17 residues. The DNA for the CDR3 is TGTGCCAGCAGTCCCGAAACAGGGGGTCTGGACACCGGGGAGCTGTTTTTT. This codes for CASSPETGGLDTGELFF.

This CDR3 reads CASSFGTGNTGELFF. CDR3 nucleotide sequence: TGTGCCAGCAGCTTTGGCACAGGGAACACCGGGGAGCTGTTTTTT. The V gene is TRBV5-7, the J gene TRBJ2-2, with D possibly being TRBD1 (5 bases). TRBV5-7 is an open reading frame, and its role is uncertain. The CDR3 has 15 amino acids. The germline V and J ends were trimmed by 2 bases and 1 base, with 9 bases remaining between them.

This clonotype was counted ten times or more. The chain carries TRBV28 and TRBJ2-3; weak D call: TRBD2 (6 bases). This CDR3 is 15 amino acids long. V lost 6 bases to trimming and J lost 6 bases, with 19 bases between them. Germline CDR1 reads MDHEN; CDR2 reads SYDVKM. For the CDR3, the DNA is TGTGCCAGCAGCCGAATTCAGGAGGGGTTGGATACGCAGTATTTT. This gives the protein CASSRIQEGLDTQYF.

V gene TRBV29-1 combines with J gene TRBJ2-3; TRBD2 agrees at 10 bases. Trimming took 4 bases from V and 2 from J; bases not matched to a gene: 6. Germline V gene lookup returns CDR1 SQVTM and CDR2 ANQGSEA. This CDR3 comprises 15 residues. CDR3 amino acids: CSVAGTSELTDTQYF. DNA for the CDR3: TGCAGCGTTGCCGGGACTAGCGAACTCACAGATACGCAGTATTTT.

Points on this clonotype: The limits of the CDR3 on the DNA are not certain, so only TCRdb's listed CDR3 is given. The CDR3 sequence is CSATSGGQPGSCFF. The J gene is TRBJ2-2, the V gene TRBV20-1; TRBD1 reflects the table's D call only, with no check against the DNA. Germline assignment: CDR1 DFQATT and CDR2 SNEGSKA (reference sequence). The CDR3 is made up of 14 amino acids, end residues included.

About this clonotype itself: One end of the junction fails to match germline, which may point to a read error. The chain recombines TRBV28 with TRBJ1-4; D is unclear. This CDR3 is 12 amino acids long. The germline V gene has CDR1 MDHEN and CDR2 SYDVKM. The CDR3 DNA reads as TGTGCCAGCAGCTCTGGGGAGGAAAAACTGCTTTTT. It specifies CASSSGEEKLLF.

This clonotype was seen at least ten times. V and J are TRBV20-1 and TRBJ2-7; weak D call: TRBD1 (5 bases). Trimming shortened V by 4 bases and J by 0 bases, and 13 bases separated the two germline ends. The CDR3 covers 14 residues. CDR1 and CDR2 (germline): DFQATT, SNEGSKA (reference sequence). Here the CDR3 DNA reads TGCAGTGCTATAGGGGTGAGAAGCTCCTACGAGCAGTACTTC. It encodes CSAIGVRSSYEQYF.

This clonotype was found many times. The chain is built from TRBV3-1 and TRBJ1-1; 9 nucleotides line up with TRBD1. The CDR3 is 16 residues long. J gave up 9 bases and V 4 bases, and 15 bases lay outside the gene matches. From germline, CDR1 is LGHDT and CDR2 YNNKEL (reference sequence). CDR3 bases: TGTGCCAGCAGCCTAGGGACAGGGTCTTATCGTGGAAAAGCTTTCTTT. It is translated as CASSLGTGSYRGKAFF.

This clonotype was counted many times. The chain combines TRBV28 with TRBJ1-3, with unresolved D. Germline CDR1 MDHEN, CDR2 SYDVKM. CDR3 length equals 16 residues. V gave up 5 bases and J gave up 0 bases, with 14 bases separating them. CDR3 DNA sequence: TGTGCCAGCAGTCCACGTCTCGGAAGCTCTGGAAACACCATATATTTT. Amino acids: CASSPRLGSSGNTIYF. The variable domain in full, with the rest retrieved from reference TRBV28 and TRBJ1-3, is DVKVTQSSRYLVKRTGEKVFLECVQDMDHENMFWYRQDPGLGLRLIYFSYDVKMKEKGDIPEGYSVSREKKERFSLILESASTNQTSMYLCASSPRLGSSGNTIYFGEGSWLTVV.

CDR3 DNA: TGTGCCAGCAGCCAAGTTGGGGGAGGTGGCACTGAAGCTTTCTTT. This encodes CASSQVGGGGTEAFF. V and J are TRBV3-1 and TRBJ1-1; TRBD1 might be the D (5 bases). Germline V CDR1 and CDR2: LGHDT, YNNKEL (reference sequence). CDR3 size: 15 residues. Trimming removed 1 base at V and 4 bases at J, with 13 bases between.

This clonotype has just a few counts. This chain connects TRBV7-8 to TRBJ1-5; 7 bases map to TRBD1. Trimming removed 3 bases from V and 0 bases from J; junction bases left unmatched: 5. CDR1 is SGHVS, CDR2 FQNEAQ, per germline. This CDR3 is built from 16 residues. The CDR3 bases are TGTGCCAGCAGCTTTGGACAGGCCTATAGCAATCAGCCCCAGCATTTT. It yields the protein CASSFGQAYSNQPQHF.